The 5 T cell receptor beta chains given below trace back to one sample, sequenced in a study of Ad26.COV2.S vaccination and SARS-CoV-2 variants. Treatment noted: around 19 received Ad26.COV2.S at low or high dose, single or two shots; about five received placebo; per-sample allocation not given. Samples analyzed were those drawn on day 63 after the first vaccine or placebo injection. Generated by immunoSEQ multiplex PCR, the TCRdb table keeps only in-frame clones and is missing some. The sample lists 300,000 to 400,000 clones, more than 70% occurring once. The starting material was peripheral blood, obtained in a trial of Ad26.COV2.S vaccine versus placebo. The receptors derive from a person between 18 and 60 years old who received the Ad26.COV2.S COVID-19 vaccine or a placebo.

The table lists this clone with a count of one. The chain is built from TRBV4-2 and TRBJ1-4, with TRBD1 matching 10 bases. This CDR3 has 14 residues. V gave up 4 bases and J gave up 7 bases; unmatched junction bases: 3. In germline, CDR1 is LGHNA, CDR2 YNFKEQ. The CDR3 sequence: CASSPRDRGEKLFF. Here the CDR3 DNA reads TGTGCCAGCAGCCCCCGGGACAGGGGTGAAAAACTGTTTTTT.

The rearrangement links TRBV5-1 to TRBJ2-1; D might be TRBD2 (7 bases). The CDR3 has 14 amino acids. The germline CDR1 and CDR2 sequences are SGHRS and YFSETQ. Trimming stripped 4 bases from V and 6 bases from J, with 14 bases between. CDR3 amino acids: CASSRGAEVNEQFF. The CDR3 DNA follows: TGCGCCAGCAGCCGGGGGGCGGAGGTCAATGAGCAGTTCTTC.

The rearrangement joins TRBV19 to TRBJ1-4; 7 bases match TRBD1. J was trimmed by 1 base and V by 9 bases; bases with no gene match: 5. In germline, CDR1 is LNHDA, CDR2 SQIVND (reference sequence). This CDR3 is 14 amino acids long. CDR3 sequence: CARPGTVTNEKLFF. For the CDR3, the DNA is TGTGCCAGGCCCGGGACAGTAACTAATGAAAAACTGTTTTTT.

V gene TRBV30 combines with J gene TRBJ2-6, with 7 positions matching TRBD2. The CDR3 loop spans 15 amino acids. Germline assignment: CDR1 GTSNPN and CDR2 SVGIG (reference sequence). For the CDR3, the DNA is TGTGCTCGAACAAGGGAGGGCTCTGGGGCCAACGTCCTGACTTTC. This gives the protein CARTREGSGANVLTF.

This clone was observed a few times. This rearrangement joins TRBV7-6 to TRBJ2-3; TRBD2 agrees at 10 bases. This CDR3 is 14 amino acids long. Germline lookup yields CDR1 SGHVS and CDR2 FNYEAQ. The V and J ends lost 5 bases and 6 bases, in that order; junction bases with no gene match: 5. The CDR3 nucleotides read TGTGCCAGCAGCCCGGGACTAGCGCACGATACGCAGTATTTT. Amino acids: CASSPGLAHDTQYF.